Below, 18 T cell receptor beta chains from the same sample are listed, as sequenced in a study of blood T cell repertoires in COVID-19. The table came from immunoSEQ multiplex PCR; TCRdb's copy has only in-frame clones and leaves some out. Altogether a few hundred thousand clones are present, 85% being singletons, with the ten largest covering roughly 3.6%. Sequencing was carried out using peripheral blood. The receptors originated from a woman aged 18-35 years with acute or convalescent COVID-19.

This chain links TRBV6-5 with TRBJ1-1; D is uncertain. With 8 bases removed from V and 2 bases from J, the gap between germline ends came to 6 bases. CDR1 MNHEY and CDR2 SVGAGI come from the germline V gene. The CDR3 length is 11 residues. The CDR3 DNA reads as TGTGCCAGCGGGAGAAACACTGAAGCTTTCTTT. Its translation is CASGRNTEAFF.

The V call is TRBV19, the J call TRBJ1-6; 7 bases fit TRBD1. Germline CDR1 LNHDA, CDR2 SQIVND (reference sequence). This CDR3 has 16 residues. Germline trimming cut 10 bases from V and 0 bases from J; bases unmatched to any gene: 9. The CDR3 coding sequence is TGTGCCACTGAACAGGGGCGAAGCTCCTATAATTCACCCCTCCACTTT. It encodes CATEQGRSSYNSPLHF.

V and J are TRBV4-1 and TRBJ2-7, with 9 bases aligning to TRBD2. Germline V CDR1 and CDR2: MGHRA, YSYEKL. V shed 4 bases and J 5 bases; nucleotides not matched to a gene: 9. CDR3 length equals 15 residues. The CDR3 DNA reads as TGCGCCAGCAGCCTAGCGGGGGTACCTGGCCACGAGCAGTACTTC. The encoded protein is CASSLAGVPGHEQYF.

This chain links TRBV5-4 with TRBJ1-2, with a tentative D call TRBD1 (5 bases). The germline V gene encodes CDR1 SGHNT and CDR2 YYREEE (reference sequence). The V end lost 4 bases, the J end lost 5 bases, and 15 bases lay between the germline ends. The CDR3 runs to 14 residues. The CDR3 spells CASSAGRKYYGYTF. Written as DNA, the CDR3 is TGTGCCAGCAGCGCGGGACGGAAATATTATGGCTACACCTTC. The full variable domain, in which reference TRBV5-4 and TRBJ1-2 provide the parts outside the CDR3, is ETGVTQSPTHLIKTRGQQVTLRCSSQSGHNTVSWYQQALGQGPQFIFQYYREEENGRGNFPPRFSGLQFPNYSSELNVNALELDDSALYLCASSAGRKYYGYTFGSGTRLTVV.

V is TRBV11-2 and J is TRBJ1-1; no clear D gene. The CDR3 has 14 residues. Trimming stripped 4 bases from V and 0 bases from J, with 9 bases between. Germline V gene sequence: CDR1 SGHAT, CDR2 FQNNGV. The CDR3 bases are TGTGCCAGCAGCTACCCGGACTTGAACACTGAAGCTTTCTTT. Translated: CASSYPDLNTEAFF.

The chain links TRBV11-2 to TRBJ1-1; 9 bases agree with TRBD1. Unmatched junction bases numbered 12, after V lost 5 bases and J lost 8 bases. CDR1 and CDR2 from the germline V gene are SGHAT and FQNNGV. The CDR3 runs to 15 residues. The CDR3 sequence is CASSARDRVFTEAFF. CDR3 bases: TGTGCCAGCAGCGCCCGGGACAGGGTTTTCACCGAAGCTTTCTTT.

With regard to this clone: Other DNA sequences in this sample translate to the same CDR3. In DNA form, the CDR3 reads TGTGCCAGCAGCCCAGGAGGCTATGGCTACACCTTC. The encoded protein is CASSPGGYGYTF. V usage is TRBV3-1 (or the pseudogene TRBV3-2) and J usage is TRBJ1-2; D is undetermined. V was cut by 4 bases and J by 4 bases, with 7 bases left in between. The CDR3 is 12 residues long. CDR1 and CDR2 (germline): LGHDT, YNNKEL (reference sequence).

The V gene is TRBV6-6, the J gene TRBJ2-2; D is perhaps TRBD2 (6 bases). Germline values: CDR1 MNHNY, CDR2 SVGAGI (reference sequence). The CDR3 loop spans 15 amino acids. V was shortened by 5 bases and J by 5 bases, with 15 bases between the two germline ends. CDR3 residues: CASSPSSVGTGELFF. For the CDR3, the DNA is TGTGCCAGCAGTCCGTCTAGCGTCGGGACCGGGGAGCTGTTTTTT.

The gene calls are TRBV5-5 and TRBJ1-3; TRBD1 aligns across 7 bases. Trimming at V came to 3 bases and at J to 0 bases, leaving 9 bases not matched to a gene. Germline CDR1 is SGHKS and CDR2 is YYEKEE (reference sequence). This CDR3 has 17 amino acids. The CDR3 sequence: CASSWTGTVSSGNTIYF. Written as DNA, the CDR3 is TGTGCCAGCAGCTGGACCGGGACAGTTTCCTCTGGAAACACCATATATTTT.

The rearrangement links TRBV6-5 to TRBJ2-2, with TRBD1 identical over 7 bases. The CDR3 totals 16 residues. V lost 4 bases and J lost 0; bases outside the gene matches: 5. CDR1 and CDR2 from the germline V gene are MNHEY and SVGAGI. CDR3 in amino acids: CASSSAGTANTGELFF. DNA for the CDR3: TGTGCCAGCAGTTCCGCCGGGACAGCGAACACCGGGGAGCTGTTTTTT.

This clone was seen just once. The chain employs TRBV6-5 and TRBJ1-2; 9 nucleotides agree with TRBD1. Germline V lookup: CDR1 MNHEY, CDR2 SVGAGI. This CDR3 comprises 14 residues. Losses at the gene ends were 5 bases for V and 7 bases for J; bases not matched to a gene: 8. Here the CDR3 reads CASSIRDRDGGYTF. The CDR3 DNA is TGTGCCAGCAGTATTCGGGACAGGGATGGTGGCTACACCTTC.

The chain uses TRBV4-1 and TRBJ2-3; 7 bases are shared with TRBD2. Trimming cost V 4 bases and J 2 bases; bases outside gene matches: 6. The CDR3 runs 15 residues. Per the germline V gene, CDR1 is MGHRA and CDR2 is YSYEKL. The CDR3 DNA follows: TGCGCCAGCAGCCCCATAGCGGGTTCCACAGATACGCAGTATTTT. Translation gives CASSPIAGSTDTQYF.

This chain links TRBV7-3 with TRBJ2-3; 13 bases map to TRBD2. The germline CDR1 and CDR2 sequences are SGHTA and FQGTGA. This CDR3 spans 16 amino acids. With V trimmed by 5 bases and J by 7 bases, 9 bases remained unmatched. The DNA for the CDR3 is TGTGCCAGCAGCCCGACGACTAGCGGGGGGCCAAATACGCAGTATTTT. Translation: CASSPTTSGGPNTQYF.

The chain couples TRBV12-3 or TRBV12-4 to TRBJ2-2, with D unclear. The CDR3 extends over 12 amino acids. V lost 5 bases and J lost 3, with 4 bases in between. This CDR3 reads CASSPHTGELFF. The DNA of the CDR3 is TGTGCCAGCAGTCCTCACACCGGGGAGCTGTTTTTT.

This chain uses TRBV2 with TRBJ1-5; 7 bases line up with TRBD1. V dropped 0 bases and J dropped 0; count of bases not matched to a gene: 11. Germline-derived CDR1 and CDR2 are SNHLY and FYNNEI. There are 19 residues in the CDR3. The CDR3 nucleotides read TGTGCCAGCAGTGAAGCGGAGGGGGCCTGGGGAAGTAGCAATCAGCCCCAGCATTTT. It translates to CASSEAEGAWGSSNQPQHF. Full variable domain (missing parts from reference TRBV2 and TRBJ1-5): EPEVTQTPSHQVTQMGQEVILRCVPISNHLYFYWYRQILGQKVEFLVSFYNNEISEKSEIFDDQFSVERPDGSNFTLKIRSTKLEDSAMYFCASSEAEGAWGSSNQPQHFGDGTRLSIL.

This clone has a count of ten or more. The chain is built from TRBV7-2 and TRBJ2-3; 11 nucleotides agree with TRBD1. V lost 8 bases to trimming and J lost 3 bases; unmatched junction nucleotides: 4. Germline V CDR1 and CDR2: SGHTA, FQGNSA. This CDR3 comprises 14 residues. CDR3 amino acids: CASARDRGTDTQYF. CDR3 DNA: TGTGCCAGCGCCCGGGACAGGGGGACAGATACGCAGTATTTT. The full variable domain, its missing parts supplied by reference TRBV7-2 and TRBJ2-3, is GAGVSQSPSNKVTEKGKDVELRCDPISGHTALYWYRQSLGQGLEFLIYFQGNSAPDKSGLPSDRFSAERTGGSVSTLTIQRTQQEDSAVYLCASARDRGTDTQYFGPGTRLTVL.

The V and J genes are TRBV19 and TRBJ1-5; 7 nucleotides match TRBD1. CDR1 is LNHDA, CDR2 SQIVND, per germline (reference sequence). V lost 3 bases, J lost 10 bases, and 6 bases stayed unmatched. The CDR3 covers 13 residues. The CDR3 DNA is TGTGCCAGTAGTATTGGGACAGTGGGCCCCCAGCATTTT. This translates into CASSIGTVGPQHF. Together with reference TRBV19 and TRBJ1-5, the CDR3 gives the full variable domain: DGGITQSPKYLFRKEGQNVTLSCEQNLNHDAMYWYRQDPGQGLRLIYYSQIVNDFQKGDIAEGYSVSREKKESFPLTVTSAQKNPTAFYLCASSIGTVGPQHFGDGTRLSIL.

The chain carries TRBV6-5 and TRBJ1-1; no firm D call. The CDR3 has 15 residues. Trimming cost V 8 bases and J 0 bases, with 16 bases left between them. The germline gives CDR1 MNHEY, CDR2 SVGAGI. The CDR3 reads CASSFQASMNTEAFF. CDR3 in DNA: TGTGCCAGCTCTTTTCAGGCTTCTATGAACACTGAAGCTTTCTTT.